The clone carrying this T cell receptor beta chain was picked up one time. What it recognizes is unknown. The source of the sample is a study of OX40 agonist ivuxolimab in advanced cancers. Whole-study context: All patients had ivuxolimab intravenously every 2 weeks at 0.01 to 10 mg/kg. Three partial responders included one hepatocellular carcinoma patient and two cutaneous melanoma patients.

Study results and limitations: Expanded clones were, on average, more numerous in CD8+ T cells than in CD4+. In a subset of nonresponders, normalized T-cell clonal expansion was also low.

Per the germline V gene, CDR1 is MGHRA and CDR2 is YSYEKL. Trimming left V 0 bases short and J 2 bases short, with 13 bases between. The CDR3 loop spans 16 amino acids. Clones were sequenced by immunoSEQ multiplex PCR, and TCRdb holds only the in-frame ones, with some missing. The data contain approximately 77,000 clones, 85% to 95% of them singletons. This clonotype was obtained from an adult with an advanced solid tumor such as melanoma, head and neck, liver or kidney cancer. The starting material was CD4+ or CD8+ T cells sorted from blood, obtained in a trial of the OX40 agonist ivuxolimab. V and J are TRBV4-1 and TRBJ1-2, with D possibly being TRBD1 (5 bases). CDR3 amino acids: CASSQDRQNFNYGYTF. The CDR3 DNA reads as TGCGCCAGCAGCCAAGATAGACAGAATTTCAACTATGGCTACACCTTC.